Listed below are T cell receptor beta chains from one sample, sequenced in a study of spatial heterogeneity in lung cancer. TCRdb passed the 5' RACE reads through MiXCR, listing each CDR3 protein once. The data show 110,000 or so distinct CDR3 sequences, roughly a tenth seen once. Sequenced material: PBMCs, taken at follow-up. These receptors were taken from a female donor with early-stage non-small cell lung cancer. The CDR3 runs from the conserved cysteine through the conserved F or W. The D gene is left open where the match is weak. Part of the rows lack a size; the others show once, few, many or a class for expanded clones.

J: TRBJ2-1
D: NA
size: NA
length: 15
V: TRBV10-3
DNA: TGTGCCATCAGCGAAACTAGCCGCCGGGGCAATGAGCAGTTCTTC
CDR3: CAISETSRRGNEQFF

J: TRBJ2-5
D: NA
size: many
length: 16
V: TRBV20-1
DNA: TGCAGTGCTAGTGGCTTTTTACCGGGATCTCGAGAGACCCAGTACTTC
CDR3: CSASGFLPGSRETQYF

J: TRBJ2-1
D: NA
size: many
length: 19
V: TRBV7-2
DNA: TGTGCCAGCAGCTCCCACGGGACACCGCTGCGGGGCTCCTACAATGAGCAGTTCTTC
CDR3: CASSSHGTPLRGSYNEQFF

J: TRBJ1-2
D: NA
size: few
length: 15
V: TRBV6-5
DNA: TGTGCCAGCAGTTACTCGGGACAATCGCACTATGGCTACACCTTC
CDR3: CASSYSGQSHYGYTF

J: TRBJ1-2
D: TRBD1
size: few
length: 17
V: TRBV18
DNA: TGTGCCAGCTCACCGACGGGACAGAGAGGAACTAACTATGGCTACACCTTC
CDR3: CASSPTGQRGTNYGYTF

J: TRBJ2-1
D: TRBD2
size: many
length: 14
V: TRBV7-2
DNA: TGTGCCAGCAGTCAAGGGACTAGCGGGAGGGCGCCGTTCTTC
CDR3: CASSQGTSGRAPFF

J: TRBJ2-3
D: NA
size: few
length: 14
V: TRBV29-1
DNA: TGCAGCGTTGAACTGGGTTGGGGCACAGATACGCAGTATTTT
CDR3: CSVELGWGTDTQYF

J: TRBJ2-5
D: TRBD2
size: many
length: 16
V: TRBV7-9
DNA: TGTGCCAGCAGGTCTGAGGGACTAGCGGGATATGAGACCCAGTACTTC
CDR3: CASRSEGLAGYETQYF

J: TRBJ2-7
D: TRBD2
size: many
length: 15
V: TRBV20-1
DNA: TGCAGTGCCCCCCGGTCGGGACTAGCGGTGTACGAGCAGTACTTC
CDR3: CSAPRSGLAVYEQYF

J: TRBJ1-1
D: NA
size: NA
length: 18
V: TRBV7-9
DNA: TGTGCCAGCAGCAAGGGGGGTTTAGCGGGTACAGGGAACACTGAAGCTTTCTTT
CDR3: CASSKGGLAGTGNTEAFF

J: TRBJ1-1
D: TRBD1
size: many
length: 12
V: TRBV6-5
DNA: TGTGCCAGCAGTCCTCGACAGGGTGAAGCTTTCTTT
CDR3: CASSPRQGEAFF

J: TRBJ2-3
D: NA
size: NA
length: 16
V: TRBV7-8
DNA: TGTGCCAGCAGCTTAGAACAGACCGCCCTGTTGGATACGCAGTATTTT
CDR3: CASSLEQTALLDTQYF

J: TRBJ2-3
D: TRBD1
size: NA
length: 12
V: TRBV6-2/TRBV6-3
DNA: TGTGCCAGCAAGACAGGGCGGAATACGCAGTATTTT
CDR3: CASKTGRNTQYF

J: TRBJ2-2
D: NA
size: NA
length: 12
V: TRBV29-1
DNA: TGCAGCGTTGGGCGGAACACCGGGGAGCTGTTTTTT
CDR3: CSVGRNTGELFF

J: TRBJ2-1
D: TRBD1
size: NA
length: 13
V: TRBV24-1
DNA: TGTGTCGTCTCACAGGGGGCTTACAATGAGCAGTTCTTC
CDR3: CVVSQGAYNEQFF

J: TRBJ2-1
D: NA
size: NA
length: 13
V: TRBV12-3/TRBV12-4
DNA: TGTGCCAGCAGTAGGGCCCCTTCGAATGAGCAGTTCTTC
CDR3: CASSRAPSNEQFF

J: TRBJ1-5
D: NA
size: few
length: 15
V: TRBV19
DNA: TGTGCCAGTCGTTCCAACACGGCGGGCAATCAGCCCCAGCATTTT
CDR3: CASRSNTAGNQPQHF

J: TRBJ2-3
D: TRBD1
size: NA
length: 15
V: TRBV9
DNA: TGTGCCAGCAGCGTCCGGGACAGTCACACAGATACGCAGTATTTT
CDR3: CASSVRDSHTDTQYF

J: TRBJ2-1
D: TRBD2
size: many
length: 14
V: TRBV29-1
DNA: TGCAGCGCCGGACTAGCGACGTCCTACAATGAGCAGTTCTTC
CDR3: CSAGLATSYNEQFF

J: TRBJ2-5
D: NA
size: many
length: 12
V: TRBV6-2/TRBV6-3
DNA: TGTGCCAGCAGTTACGTCATGGGGACCCAGTACTTC
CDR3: CASSYVMGTQYF

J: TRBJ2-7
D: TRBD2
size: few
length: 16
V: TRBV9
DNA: TGTGCCAGCAGCGTAGCCCGACTAGCGAACAGGGAAGAGCAGTACTTC
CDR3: CASSVARLANREEQYF

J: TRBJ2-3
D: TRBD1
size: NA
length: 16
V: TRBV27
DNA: TGTGCCAGCAGTGACCCGGGACAGGGGGCAACAGATACGCAGTATTTT
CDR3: CASSDPGQGATDTQYF

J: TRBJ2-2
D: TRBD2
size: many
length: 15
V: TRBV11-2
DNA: TGTGCCAGCAGTCGCGGGAGGACCAACACCGGGGAGCTGTTTTTT
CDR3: CASSRGRTNTGELFF

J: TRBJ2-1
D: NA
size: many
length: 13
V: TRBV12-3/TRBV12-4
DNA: TGTGCCAGCAGTTTAGGACCCCGGTCGGAGCAGTTCTTC
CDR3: CASSLGPRSEQFF

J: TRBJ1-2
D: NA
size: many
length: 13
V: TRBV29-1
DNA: TGCAGCGTTGAATGGGGGTCCCAATATGGCTACACCTTC
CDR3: CSVEWGSQYGYTF

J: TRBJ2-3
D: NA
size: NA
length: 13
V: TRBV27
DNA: TGTGCCAGCAGGTGGGGAGGCACAGATACGCAGTATTTT
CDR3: CASRWGGTDTQYF

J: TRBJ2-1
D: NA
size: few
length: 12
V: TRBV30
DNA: TGTGCCTGGACCCGTGGGGGGTATGAGCAGTTCTTC
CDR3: CAWTRGGYEQFF

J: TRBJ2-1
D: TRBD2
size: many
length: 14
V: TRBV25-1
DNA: TGTGCCAGCAGTGAATTTGGCGGGAGTGATGAGCAGTTCTTC
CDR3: CASSEFGGSDEQFF

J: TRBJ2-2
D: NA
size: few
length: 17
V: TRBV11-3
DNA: TGTGCCAGCAGCTTAGTGACCCTGGCAAGGGGCACCGGGGAGCTGTTTTTT
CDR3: CASSLVTLARGTGELFF

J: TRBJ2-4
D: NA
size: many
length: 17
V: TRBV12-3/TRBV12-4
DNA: TGTGCCAGCAGTTTGCAATCGGCGGGGCTAGCCAAAAACATTCAGTACTTC
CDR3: CASSLQSAGLAKNIQYF

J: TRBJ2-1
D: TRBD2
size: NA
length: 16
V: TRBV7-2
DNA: TGTGCCAGCAGCCGTGTTGCGGGAGCCCCCTACAATGAGCAGTTCTTC
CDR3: CASSRVAGAPYNEQFF

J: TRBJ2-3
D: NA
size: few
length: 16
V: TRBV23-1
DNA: TGCGCCAGCAGTCAAGCGGACAGCGCTGCCACAGATACGCAGTATTTT
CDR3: CASSQADSAATDTQYF

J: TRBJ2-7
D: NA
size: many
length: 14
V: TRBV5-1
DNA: TGCGCCAGCAGCGAGGGCCATCCCCGGAGCGAGCAGTACTTC
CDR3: CASSEGHPRSEQYF

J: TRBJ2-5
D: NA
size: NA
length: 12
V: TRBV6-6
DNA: TGTGCCAGCAGTTACCCCCCTGGGACCCAGTACTTC
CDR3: CASSYPPGTQYF

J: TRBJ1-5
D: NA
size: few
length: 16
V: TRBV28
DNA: TGTGCCAGCAGTCCCCAGTCCGCTTATAGCAATCAGCCCCAGCATTTT
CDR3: CASSPQSAYSNQPQHF

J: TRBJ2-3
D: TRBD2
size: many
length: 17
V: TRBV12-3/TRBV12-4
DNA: TGTGCCAGCAGTTCTACTGGACTAGCGGGAGTACCAGATACGCAGTATTTT
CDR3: CASSSTGLAGVPDTQYF

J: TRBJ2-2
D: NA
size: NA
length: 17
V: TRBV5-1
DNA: TGCGCCAGCAGCAGAGAGGGGATACCTTCGAACACCGGGGAGCTGTTTTTT
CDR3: CASSREGIPSNTGELFF

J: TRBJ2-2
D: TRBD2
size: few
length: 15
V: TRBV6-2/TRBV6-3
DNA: TGTGCCAGCAGAACACTAGCGGGAGGTGCCGGGGAGCTGTTTTTT
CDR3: CASRTLAGGAGELFF

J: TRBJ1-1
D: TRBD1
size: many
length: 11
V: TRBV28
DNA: TGTGCCAGCAGCTGGACAGGGGAAGCTTTCTTT
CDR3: CASSWTGEAFF

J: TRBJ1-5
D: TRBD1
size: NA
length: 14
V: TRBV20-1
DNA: TGCAGTGCCAAGGGGGCAGAGGGGAATCAGCCCCAGCATTTT
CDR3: CSAKGAEGNQPQHF

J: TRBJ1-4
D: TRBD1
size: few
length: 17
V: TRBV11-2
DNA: TGTGCCAGCAGCCCAGGGGGCCTACAGGGAAATCGGGAAAAACTGTTTTTT
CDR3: CASSPGGLQGNREKLFF

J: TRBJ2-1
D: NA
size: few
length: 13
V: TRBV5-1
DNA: TGCGCCAGCTGGGCGGGAGCACAGGGTGAGCAGTTCTTC
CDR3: CASWAGAQGEQFF

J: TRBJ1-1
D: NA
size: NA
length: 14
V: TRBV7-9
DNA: TGTGCCAGCAGCTTGTGGTCCGGGAACACTGAAGCTTTCTTT
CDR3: CASSLWSGNTEAFF

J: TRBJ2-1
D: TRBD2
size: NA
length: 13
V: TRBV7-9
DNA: TGTGCCAGCAGCCTCGGGACTACCAATGAGCAGTTCTTC
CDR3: CASSLGTTNEQFF

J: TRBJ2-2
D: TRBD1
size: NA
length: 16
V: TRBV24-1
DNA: TGTGCCACCAGTGATTTTCGGACAGGGCAAACCGGGGAGCTGTTTTTT
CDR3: CATSDFRTGQTGELFF

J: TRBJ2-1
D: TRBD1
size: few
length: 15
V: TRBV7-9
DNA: TGTGCCGGGACCTACCGGGACAGGGAATTTAATGAGCAGTTCTTC
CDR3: CAGTYRDREFNEQFF

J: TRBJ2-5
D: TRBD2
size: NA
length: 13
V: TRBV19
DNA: TGTGCCAGACCGCTAGCGGGAGTTGAGACCCAGTACTTC
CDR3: CARPLAGVETQYF

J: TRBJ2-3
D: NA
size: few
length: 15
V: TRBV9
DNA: TGTGCCAGCAGCGTAGAGGCTCGCTACACAGATACGCAGTATTTT
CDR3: CASSVEARYTDTQYF

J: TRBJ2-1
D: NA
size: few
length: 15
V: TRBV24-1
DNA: TGTGCCACCAGTGAAACAGGAGCATCCTACAATGAGCAGTTCTTC
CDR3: CATSETGASYNEQFF

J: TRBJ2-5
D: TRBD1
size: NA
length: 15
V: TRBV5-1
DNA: TGCGCCAGCAGCTCCGGGACAGGGGGCTTGGAGACCCAGTACTTC
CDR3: CASSSGTGGLETQYF

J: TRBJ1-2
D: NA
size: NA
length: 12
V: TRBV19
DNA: TGTGCCAGTAGTATAGGGCGGACTGGCTACACCTTC
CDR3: CASSIGRTGYTF

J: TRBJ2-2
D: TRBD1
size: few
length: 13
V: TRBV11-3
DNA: TGTGCCAGCAGCCCCCGGGACAGCGGGGAGCTGTTTTTT
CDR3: CASSPRDSGELFF